This is a list of T cell receptor beta chains from one sample in a study of cytotoxic CD8 clonotypes in ibrutinib-treated CLL. Produced via immunoSEQ multiplex PCR; TCRdb's table is partial and in-frame only. The sample lists 30,000 or so clones; roughly 76% were seen once. This sample comprised PBMCs, obtained after 36 months of ibrutinib treatment. These receptor sequences come from a human donor with chronic lymphocytic leukemia. The CDR3 runs from the conserved cysteine through the conserved F or W. D genes are given only for firm matches. Some rows mark clone size as missing; the rest say once, few, many or name a class of expanded clone.

>NA|TRBJ2-1|TRBV9|NA
TGTGCCAGCACCGAAGGGGGGGGACCGTACAATGAGCAGTTCTTC
CASTEGGGPYNEQFF
>NA|TRBJ1-1|TRBV4-1|NA
TGCGCCAGCAGCCCTCCGGGGAACACTGAAGCTTTCTTT
CASSPPGNTEAFF
>NA|TRBJ1-1|TRBV6-5|NA
TGTGCCAGCTGGGAGGGGACTGAAGCTTTCTTT
CASWEGTEAFF
>NA|TRBJ1-2|TRBV19|NA
TGTGCCAGTAGGGACGGACCGAACTATGGCTACACCTTC
CASRDGPNYGYTF
>NA|TRBJ2-7|TRBV18|NA
TGTGCCAGCTCACTTGGGAGCCCCAAATACGAGCAGTACTTC
CASSLGSPKYEQYF
>NA|TRBJ2-7|TRBV5-1|once
TGCGCCAGCAGCTTGGCGCAGCTGAACGAGCAGTACTTC
CASSLAQLNEQYF
>TRBD1|TRBJ1-2|TRBV30|few
TGTGCCTCCACGACAGGGAAGGTCTATGGCTACACCTTC
CASTTGKVYGYTF
>TRBD2|TRBJ2-3|TRBV5-4|NA
TGTGCCAGCAGCAGGGGACTAACTGGCACAGATACGCAGTATTTT
CASSRGLTGTDTQYF
>TRBD2|TRBJ2-2|TRBV6-5|once
TGTGCCAGCAGTTACCCTAGCGGAACCGGGGAGCTGTTTTTT
CASSYPSGTGELFF
>NA|TRBJ2-7|TRBV6-1|NA
TGTGCCAGCAGTGAAGATGATAGGGTGCTGGGGGCGCGAGAGCAGTACTTC
CASSEDDRVLGAREQYF
>NA|TRBJ1-1|TRBV7-9|NA
TGTGCCGGGGGCAGGGCCGGGACTGAAGCTTTCTTT
CAGGRAGTEAFF
>NA|TRBJ1-2|TRBV4-1|NA
TGCGCCAGCAGCCAAGCAGGGGATGCATACTATGGCTACACCTTC
CASSQAGDAYYGYTF
>TRBD1|TRBJ1-1|TRBV4-1|NA
TGCGCCAGCAGCCAAGGCCCCGACAGGGGATCGGAAGCTTTCTTT
CASSQGPDRGSEAFF